This T cell receptor beta chain appears in the sequencing data of a study of T cell changes during pregnancy in multiple sclerosis. This table comes from immunoSEQ multiplex PCR, and its TCRdb copy is limited to in-frame clones, with some not included. The sample has roughly 43,000 clones, 85% to 95% seen once. The material was CD4+ T cells from peripheral blood mononuclear cells, obtained in the third trimester of pregnancy. This clonotype was sampled from a female donor with multiple sclerosis, enrolled in a pregnancy study.

As DNA, the CDR3 is TGTGCCAGCAGCAATGGGGCGGTCAAAAACATTCAGTACTTC. This gives the protein CASSNGAVKNIQYF. The chain has TRBV28 and TRBJ2-4; D is possibly TRBD1 (5 bases). V lost 6 bases and J lost 3, with 12 bases in between. The CDR3 consists of 14 residues. Germline CDR1 MDHEN, CDR2 SYDVKM.